The clone carrying this TCR beta chain was recorded only once. The source of the sample is a study of Ad26.COV2.S vaccination and SARS-CoV-2 variants. Documented treatment: some 20 received Ad26.COV2.S at low or high dose, single or two shots; roughly five received placebo; per-sample allocation not given. Following the first vaccine or placebo injection, samples were taken on day 63. Libraries were prepared by immunoSEQ multiplex PCR; TCRdb keeps only in-frame clonotypes and omits some of them. The profile covers 350,000 to 500,000 clones, with 90% appearing a single time and more than 3.5% taken by the ten largest. Sample: peripheral blood, taken in a trial of Ad26.COV2.S vaccine versus placebo. The sequence derives from a person aged 18-60 years who received the Ad26.COV2.S COVID-19 vaccine or a placebo.

The CDR3 nucleotides are TGTGCCAGCAGGGGGGAGGCAGGGAACACCGGGGAGCTGTTTTTT. It yields the protein CASRGEAGNTGELFF. V gene TRBV3-1 (or the pseudogene TRBV3-2) combines with J gene TRBJ2-2; perhaps TRBD2 as D (6 bases). Germline loops: CDR1 LGHDT, CDR2 YNNKEL (reference sequence). Trimming removed 6 bases from V and 1 base from J, with 12 bases in between. This CDR3 has 15 amino acids.